This T cell receptor beta chain appears in the sequencing data of a study of response to subunit inactivated influenza vaccine. Broader study findings: Each seasonal influenza vaccination, the authors suggested, recruits few new T cells.

Each CDR3 protein gets one entry after TCRdb re-called the RT-PCR reads with MiXCR. The top ten hold about 11% of the sample, which has around 850,000 distinct CDR3 sequences, about a fifth seen once. The CDR3 is 14 amino acids. Trimming removed 2 bases from V and 3 bases from J, with 10 bases in between. This clonotype has just a few counts. Its specificity is unknown. This sequence joins TRBV12-3 or TRBV12-4 and TRBJ2-5; the D is unclear. The sample in question was PBMCs from blood, obtained roughly 5 days after vaccination. This TCR derives from a man over 45 who received an inactivated influenza vaccine. The chain's CDR3 is CASSLWGLEETQYF. The CDR3 DNA is TGTGCCAGCAGTTTATGGGGTCTTGAAGAGACCCAGTACTTC.